These 9 T cell receptor beta chains were all obtained from the same sample, sequenced in a study of vaccination and CD4 T cells after COVID-19. The treatment: approximately nine-day PBMC culture with coronavirus spike peptide pools or control peptides (ViraFEST assay). Cultured CD4+ T cells had their DNA profiled by the Oncomine TCR Beta short-read assay. TCRdb re-called the PCR reads through MiXCR, storing one row per CDR3 protein. This repertoire shows around 15,000 distinct CDR3 sequences, 26% found once; its top ten account for approximately 23%. The antigens these receptors bind are not known. Sequencing input: cultured CD4+ T cells from blood. These TCRs come from a human donor with COVID-19.

J is TRBJ1-6 and V is TRBV6-1; weak D call: TRBD1 (5 bases). CDR1 and CDR2 from the germline V gene are MNHNS and SASEGT. Trimming shortened V by 7 bases and J by 0 bases, and 19 bases separated the two germline ends. This CDR3 has 18 amino acids. The CDR3 bases are TGTGCCAGCACCAAGATTGGGACGGGCCGCTCCTATAATTCACCCCTCCACTTT. Amino acid sequence: CASTKIGTGRSYNSPLHF.

This clonotype was observed a handful of times. The rearrangement joins TRBV7-2 to TRBJ2-3; D remains unclear. Germline-derived CDR1 and CDR2 are SGHTA and FQGNSA. V shed 1 base and J shed 0 bases, with 11 bases lying between them. This CDR3 contains 16 residues. The CDR3 DNA reads as TGTGCCAGCAGCTTAGGGAGCTTGACTAGCACAGATACGCAGTATTTT. This translates into CASSLGSLTSTDTQYF. Using reference TRBV7-2 and TRBJ2-3 for the parts outside the CDR3, the full variable domain is GAGVSQSPSNKVTEKGKDVELRCDPISGHTALYWYRQSLGQGLEFLIYFQGNSAPDKSGLPSDRFSAERTGGSVSTLTIQRTQQEDSAVYLCASSLGSLTSTDTQYFGPGTRLTVL.

This chain uses TRBV20-1 with TRBJ1-2, with D hard to call. The CDR3 covers 14 residues. CDR1 is DFQATT, CDR2 SNEGSKA, per germline (reference sequence). Trimming took 5 bases from V and 0 from J, leaving 13 bases between them. The CDR3 nucleotides are TGCAGTGCTGGTGCGCTCAAGGCTAACTATGGCTACACCTTC. This codes for CSAGALKANYGYTF.

This clonotype rates as medium-sized. DNA of the CDR3: TGCAGTGCTAGAATCCGGGCGGAGACCCAGTACTTC. As protein: CSARIRAETQYF. The chain employs TRBV20-1 and TRBJ2-5, with D uncertain. Per germline, CDR1 DFQATT and CDR2 SNEGSKA (reference sequence). Trimming cost V 2 bases and J 5 bases, with 9 bases left between them. The CDR3 has 12 amino acids.

In its sample, this clonotype is medium-sized. The rearrangement uses TRBV27 and TRBJ1-2; TRBD1 aligns across 7 bases. The germline CDR1 and CDR2 sequences are MNHEY and SMNVEV (reference sequence). The length of the CDR3 is 13 residues. J lost 4 bases, V lost 5 bases, and 4 bases had no gene match. The CDR3 DNA reads TGTGCCAGCAGTCCGGGACAGATCTATGGCTACACCTTC. This codes for CASSPGQIYGYTF.

The chain couples TRBV7-3 to TRBJ2-3; perhaps TRBD2 as D (6 bases). CDR1 and CDR2 (germline): SGHTA, FQGTGA. The germline V and J ends were trimmed by 4 bases and 1 base, with 21 bases remaining between them. This CDR3 contains 18 residues. CDR3 sequence: CASSSGSGRGVGTDTQYF. CDR3 sequence (DNA): TGTGCCAGCAGCTCCGGGTCTGGGCGCGGGGTGGGCACAGATACGCAGTATTTT.

The rearrangement links TRBV4-1 to TRBJ2-5; 14 positions match TRBD2. The CDR3 has 19 residues. Losses at the gene ends were 2 bases for V and 2 bases for J; bases not matched to a gene: 10. The germline CDR1 and CDR2 sequences are MGHRA and YSYEKL. The CDR3 coding sequence is TGCGCCAGCAGCCAACTAGGGAGGACTAGCGGGGGGCGACAAGAGACCCAGTACTTC. It translates to CASSQLGRTSGGRQETQYF.

V is TRBV30 and J is TRBJ1-2, with D unclear. Trimming cost V 4 bases and J 3 bases, with 15 bases left between them. CDR3 length equals 14 residues. Germline V gene sequence: CDR1 GTSNPN, CDR2 SVGIG (reference sequence). This CDR3 is CAWNPQSYHYGYTF. The CDR3 coding sequence is TGTGCCTGGAACCCACAGAGCTACCACTATGGCTACACCTTC.

This clonotype was seen more than once but under ten times. The chain recombines TRBV7-2 with TRBJ2-3; 7 nucleotides agree with TRBD2. Germline lookup yields CDR1 SGHTA and CDR2 FQGNSA. CDR3 length: 12 amino acids. The ends lost 5 bases at V and 13 bases at J; junction bases unmatched: 9. The chain's CDR3 is CASSRTESGKYF. The CDR3 coding sequence is TGTGCCAGCAGCCGGACTGAAAGCGGGAAGTATTTT.